A selection of T cell receptor beta chains follows, all from one sample in a study of technical replicates of blood from four donors. Sequencing was performed with immunoSEQ multiplex PCR; in TCRdb, only in-frame clones are kept and a portion is missing. The table lists some 81,000 clones, 90% to 95% of them singletons. Sample: T cells isolated from PBMCs. The receptors originated from a human donor in good health. Each CDR3 is given with its conserved first and last residue. Each record gives: V gene, J gene, clone size, D gene, CDR3 length, CDR3 protein, CDR3 DNA. The D gene is left open where the match is weak. For some rows the clone size is stated as once, few or many, or as a class when expanded; others skip it.

V: TRBV9; J: TRBJ2-3; size: .; D: .; length: 13; CDR3: CASSVGPPDTQYF; DNA: TGTGCCAGCAGCGTAGGGCCCCCAGATACGCAGTATTTT
V: TRBV4-1; J: TRBJ1-1; size: .; D: .; length: 16; CDR3: CASSQPVRGRGTEAFF; DNA: TGCGCCAGCAGCCAGCCCGTTCGGGGAAGGGGGACTGAAGCTTTCTTT
V: TRBV20-1; J: TRBJ1-5; size: .; D: .; length: 10; CDR3: CSAPGQPQHF; DNA: TGCAGTGCTCCGGGTCAGCCCCAGCATTTT
V: TRBV28; J: TRBJ2-3; size: .; D: .; length: 16; CDR3: CASSLGGGGSTDTQYF; DNA: TGTGCCAGCAGTTTAGGGGGAGGGGGGAGCACAGATACGCAGTATTTT
V: TRBV2; J: TRBJ2-3; size: .; D: TRBD1; length: 16; CDR3: CASSTSRDRGLDTQYF; DNA: TGTGCCAGCAGTACTTCCCGGGACAGGGGGCTGGATACGCAGTATTTT
V: TRBV2; J: TRBJ2-2; size: .; D: TRBD1; length: 15; CDR3: CASSGADRAAGELFF; DNA: TGTGCCAGCAGTGGGGCGGACAGGGCCGCCGGGGAGCTGTTTTTT
V: TRBV5-1; J: TRBJ2-1; size: .; D: .; length: 14; CDR3: CASSFMGADNEQFF; DNA: TGCGCCAGCAGCTTTATGGGGGCAGACAATGAGCAGTTCTTC
V: TRBV11-2; J: TRBJ2-3; size: .; D: TRBD2; length: 17; CDR3: CASSSRGGLALTDTQYF; DNA: TGTGCCAGCAGCTCTCGAGGCGGACTAGCTTTGACAGATACGCAGTATTTT
V: TRBV30; J: TRBJ2-1; size: .; D: TRBD1; length: 21; CDR3: CAWSRLQGRQQGSSSYNEQFF; DNA: TGTGCCTGGAGTAGGCTCCAGGGACGCCAACAGGGGAGCAGCTCCTACAATGAGCAGTTCTTC
V: TRBV6-4; J: TRBJ1-5; size: once; D: .; length: 14; CDR3: CASSEVPGDQPQHF; DNA: TGTGCCAGCAGTGAGGTGCCGGGGGACCAGCCCCAGCATTTT
V: TRBV7-9; J: TRBJ2-1; size: .; D: .; length: 15; CDR3: CASRKLALGRNEQFF; DNA: TGTGCCAGCAGAAAACTAGCTCTGGGTCGCAATGAGCAGTTCTTC
V: TRBV2; J: TRBJ1-2; size: .; D: .; length: 14; CDR3: CASSEERWGLGYTF; DNA: TGTGCCAGCAGTGAAGAACGATGGGGGCTCGGCTACACCTTC
V: TRBV5-1; J: TRBJ1-2; size: .; D: TRBD1; length: 17; CDR3: CASSQGQGRPGGYGYTF; DNA: TGCGCCAGCAGCCAAGGACAGGGAAGGCCCGGCGGCTATGGCTACACCTTC
V: TRBV11-3; J: TRBJ2-2; size: once; D: TRBD2; length: 16; CDR3: CASSRPRGGYTGELFF; DNA: TGTGCCAGCAGCAGACCCCGGGGGGGGTACACCGGGGAGCTGTTTTTT
V: TRBV28; J: TRBJ2-1; size: .; D: TRBD2; length: 13; CDR3: CASSSILAGEQFF; DNA: TGTGCCAGCAGTTCTATCCTAGCGGGAGAGCAGTTCTTC
V: TRBV19; J: TRBJ2-3; size: .; D: TRBD2; length: 17; CDR3: CASSTDQLAGDTDTQYF; DNA: TGTGCCAGTAGCACCGACCAGCTAGCGGGAGACACAGATACGCAGTATTTT
V: TRBV2; J: TRBJ2-1; size: .; D: .; length: 17; CDR3: CASSEKGLGGTYNEQFF; DNA: TGTGCCAGCAGTGAGAAGGGGTTGGGAGGTACTTACAATGAGCAGTTCTTC
V: TRBV6-5; J: TRBJ2-7; size: .; D: .; length: 15; CDR3: CASSFMGPEGTEQYF; DNA: TGTGCCAGCAGTTTTATGGGCCCCGAGGGCACCGAGCAGTACTTC
V: TRBV2; J: TRBJ1-6; size: few; D: .; length: 13; CDR3: CASSQDRNSPLHF; DNA: TGTGCCAGCAGCCAGGACAGAAATTCACCCCTCCACTTT
V: TRBV5-1; J: TRBJ1-3; size: .; D: .; length: 14; CDR3: CASSFSGTGNTIYF; DNA: TGCGCCAGCAGCTTCTCGGGGACAGGAAACACCATATATTTT
V: TRBV7-6; J: TRBJ1-4; size: .; D: .; length: 14; CDR3: CASSLEIGTGRLFF; DNA: TGTGCCAGCAGCTTAGAAATTGGGACTGGGCGGCTGTTTTTT
V: TRBV28; J: TRBJ2-2; size: .; D: .; length: 16; CDR3: CASTTSSWSSTGELFF; DNA: TGTGCCAGCACCACTTCGTCCTGGTCGAGCACCGGGGAGCTGTTTTTT
V: TRBV18; J: TRBJ1-5; size: .; D: .; length: 13; CDR3: CASSPKPPGPQHF; DNA: TGTGCCAGCTCACCAAAACCGCCGGGGCCCCAGCATTTT
V: TRBV15; J: TRBJ1-5; size: .; D: .; length: 15; CDR3: CATSRGRGYNQPQHF; DNA: TGTGCCACCAGCAGAGGACGGGGGTACAATCAGCCCCAGCATTTT
V: TRBV9; J: TRBJ2-2; size: .; D: TRBD2; length: 16; CDR3: CASSVVGGSDTGELFF; DNA: TGTGCCAGCAGCGTAGTCGGCGGGAGCGACACCGGGGAGCTGTTTTTT
V: TRBV19; J: TRBJ1-1; size: .; D: .; length: 12; CDR3: CASSMVAGEAFF; DNA: TGTGCCAGTAGTATGGTGGCAGGGGAAGCTTTCTTT
V: TRBV18; J: TRBJ1-3; size: .; D: .; length: 13; CDR3: CASSPAEGNTIYF; DNA: TGTGCCAGCTCACCTGCGGAGGGAAACACCATATATTTT
V: TRBV28; J: TRBJ2-7; size: .; D: .; length: 13; CDR3: CASSLGQSGEQYF; DNA: TGTGCCAGCAGTTTAGGCCAGTCGGGAGAGCAGTACTTC
V: TRBV6-6; J: TRBJ1-2; size: .; D: TRBD1; length: 15; CDR3: CASSHEGDSNYGYTF; DNA: TGTGCCAGCAGTCACGAAGGGGACAGTAACTATGGCTACACCTTC
V: TRBV4-2; J: TRBJ2-7; size: .; D: TRBD2; length: 18; CDR3: CASSPLAVYAGEDYEQYF; DNA: TGTGCCAGCAGCCCCTTGGCCGTATACGCGGGGGAGGACTACGAGCAGTACTTC
V: TRBV6-6; J: TRBJ2-3; size: .; D: .; length: 14; CDR3: CASSYTQGGDTQYF; DNA: TGTGCCAGCAGTTACACGCAGGGGGGAGATACGCAGTATTTT
V: TRBV21-1; J: TRBJ2-7; size: once; D: .; length: 17; CDR3: CASSKVRDRGNGYEQYF; DNA: TGTGCCAGCAGCAAAGTGCGGGACAGGGGGAATGGCTACGAGCAGTACTTC
V: TRBV10-3; J: TRBJ2-1; size: .; D: .; length: 15; CDR3: CAIGGARSSYNEQFF; DNA: TGTGCCATCGGTGGCGCAAGGAGCTCCTACAATGAGCAGTTCTTC
V: TRBV19; J: TRBJ2-2; size: .; D: .; length: 14; CDR3: CASRDSGNTGELFF; DNA: TGTGCCAGTAGGGATAGCGGGAACACCGGGGAGCTGTTTTTT
V: TRBV4-2; J: TRBJ2-1; size: .; D: TRBD2; length: 16; CDR3: CASSQDIAGSYNEQFF; DNA: TGTGCCAGCAGCCAAGATATAGCGGGCTCCTACAATGAGCAGTTCTTC
V: TRBV5-1; J: TRBJ2-7; size: .; D: .; length: 13; CDR3: CASSLSESYEQYF; DNA: TGCGCCAGCAGCTTGTCGGAGTCCTACGAGCAGTACTTC
V: TRBV9; J: TRBJ1-1; size: .; D: .; length: 11; CDR3: CASSAYTEAFF; DNA: TGTGCCAGCAGCGCGTACACTGAAGCTTTCTTT
V: TRBV9; J: TRBJ2-4; size: .; D: TRBD2; length: 18; CDR3: CASSLRGDRGIGKNIQYF; DNA: TGTGCCAGCAGCCTCCGGGGGGATCGAGGGATCGGCAAAAACATTCAGTACTTC
V: TRBV2; J: TRBJ2-7; size: .; D: TRBD2; length: 13; CDR3: CASTVGLAGEQYF; DNA: TGTGCCAGCACCGTGGGACTAGCGGGGGAGCAGTACTTC
V: TRBV5-8; J: TRBJ2-5; size: .; D: TRBD1; length: 14; CDR3: CASSKQGGQETQYF; DNA: TGTGCCAGCAGCAAACAGGGGGGCCAAGAGACCCAGTACTTC
V: TRBV28; J: TRBJ2-5; size: .; D: TRBD2; length: 16; CDR3: CASSLVAGGSEGTQYF; DNA: TGTGCCAGCAGTTTAGTTGCGGGGGGGAGTGAAGGGACCCAGTACTTC
V: TRBV28; J: TRBJ1-2; size: .; D: .; length: 14; CDR3: CASRFRGGLYGYTF; DNA: TGTGCCAGCAGGTTCCGTGGAGGTCTCTATGGCTACACCTTC
V: TRBV20-1; J: TRBJ1-5; size: .; D: .; length: 11; CDR3: CSARASEPQHF; DNA: TGCAGTGCTAGAGCATCGGAGCCCCAGCATTTT
V: TRBV10-2; J: TRBJ2-2; size: .; D: .; length: 16; CDR3: CASSDILGAGTGELFF; DNA: TGCGCCAGCAGTGATATTTTGGGGGCAGGAACCGGGGAGCTGTTTTTT
V: TRBV25-1; J: TRBJ1-2; size: .; D: .; length: 11; CDR3: CASSELYGYTF; DNA: TGTGCCAGCAGTGAGTTATATGGCTACACCTTC
V: TRBV6-1; J: TRBJ1-5; size: .; D: .; length: 14; CDR3: CASTTGFSNQPQHF; DNA: TGTGCCAGCACTACAGGGTTTAGCAATCAGCCCCAGCATTTT
V: TRBV7-9; J: TRBJ2-7; size: .; D: TRBD2; length: 14; CDR3: CASSLVRERVEQYF; DNA: TGTGCCAGCAGCTTAGTGCGGGAGCGGGTGGAGCAGTACTTC
V: TRBV19; J: TRBJ1-1; size: .; D: .; length: 13; CDR3: CASSIQGYTEAFF; DNA: TGTGCCAGTAGTATACAGGGGTACACTGAAGCTTTCTTT
V: TRBV6-6; J: TRBJ1-5; size: .; D: .; length: 15; CDR3: CASSYRATGNQPQHF; DNA: TGTGCCAGCAGTTACCGGGCCACGGGAAATCAGCCCCAGCATTTT
V: TRBV9; J: TRBJ2-1; size: .; D: .; length: 16; CDR3: CASSVDGSVSRDEQFF; DNA: TGTGCCAGCAGCGTAGACGGAAGCGTTTCCCGGGATGAGCAGTTCTTC
V: TRBV12-5; J: TRBJ1-1; size: .; D: .; length: 15; CDR3: CASGGYRAENTEAFF; DNA: TGTGCTAGTGGTGGTTACAGGGCCGAGAACACTGAAGCTTTCTTT
V: TRBV7-9; J: TRBJ1-2; size: .; D: .; length: 13; CDR3: CASSLGQPYGYTF; DNA: TGTGCCAGCAGCTTAGGACAGCCCTATGGCTACACCTTC
V: TRBV11-2; J: TRBJ2-7; size: .; D: TRBD2; length: 15; CDR3: CASSSPLAGNYEQYF; DNA: TGTGCCAGCAGCTCACCTCTAGCGGGAAACTACGAGCAGTACTTC
V: TRBV18; J: TRBJ2-1; size: .; D: TRBD2; length: 20; CDR3: CASSPGPPGLAGSSYNEQFF; DNA: TGTGCCAGCTCACCAGGCCCGCCGGGACTAGCGGGGAGCTCCTACAATGAGCAGTTCTTC